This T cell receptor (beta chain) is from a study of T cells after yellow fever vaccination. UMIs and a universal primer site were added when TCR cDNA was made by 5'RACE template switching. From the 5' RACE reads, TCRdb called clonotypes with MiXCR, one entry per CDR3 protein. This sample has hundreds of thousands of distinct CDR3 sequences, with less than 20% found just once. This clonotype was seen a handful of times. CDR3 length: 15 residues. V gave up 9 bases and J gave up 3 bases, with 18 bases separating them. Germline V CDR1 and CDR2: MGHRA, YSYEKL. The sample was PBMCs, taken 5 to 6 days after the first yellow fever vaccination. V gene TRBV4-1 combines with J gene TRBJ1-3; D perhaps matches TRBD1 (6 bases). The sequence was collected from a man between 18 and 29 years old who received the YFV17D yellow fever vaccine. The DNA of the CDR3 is TGCGCCAGTAACAGGGTCGCCGGGGGTGGAAACACCATATATTTT. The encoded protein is CASNRVAGGGNTIYF.